This T cell receptor beta chain was recovered during a study of regulatory T cells in long-lasting Graves disease. Study-level results: Persistent disease was characterized by preferential usage of TRBV28, TRBJ1-2 and TRBJ2-5.

This clonotype was counted at least ten times. Its target is unknown. V was clipped by 7 bases and J by 6 bases, with 16 bases between them. The V gene's germline CDR1 is DFQATT and CDR2 SNEGSKA (reference sequence). The CDR3 runs to 13 residues. Time point defined: newly diagnosed GD, antithyroid drugs for less than 3 months. PBMC-derived RNA was used for the TCR library. About 8.8 milliliters of peripheral blood were drawn into EDTA tubes. Researchers made TCR beta libraries by using iRepertoire HTBI primers and running Arm-PCR on CDR3 regions. Authors' analysis steps: The study identified around 62 TRBV and 13 to 15 TRBJ segments across samples. TCRdb independently ran MiXCR on the multiplex PCR reads; one entry per CDR3 protein. The V and J calls here are based on TCRdb, not the publication. The data contain about 240,000 distinct CDR3 sequences, 20% of them singletons.

The clonotype comes from a female donor with Graves disease. The V and J genes are TRBV20-1 and TRBJ1-5; D uncertain. Sequenced material: peripheral blood mononuclear cells (PBMCs), taken at new diagnosis, from a patient treated with antithyroid drugs. CDR3: CSVADRRGQPQHF. CDR3 DNA: TGCAGTGTTGCTGACCGACGCGGTCAGCCCCAGCATTTT.